This is a list of T cell receptor beta chains from one sample in a study of cytomegalovirus exposure and HLA in healthy donors. Generated by immunoSEQ multiplex PCR, the TCRdb table keeps only in-frame clones and is missing some. This table holds about 180,000 clones, around 82% found once. Sequenced material: PBMCs. These receptors were taken from a woman in her twenties or thirties in good health and CMV-seropositive. The CDR3 runs from the conserved cysteine through the conserved F or W. The D gene is left open where the match is weak. Clone size appears in some rows only: once, few, many, or a class for an expanded clone.

CDR3	DNA	size	D	J	V
CASSRLAGGRETQYF	TGTGCCAGCAGCCGACTAGCGGGGGGGCGCGAGACCCAGTACTTC	.	TRBD2	TRBJ2-5	TRBV2
CASSPDSNYGYTF	TGTGCCAGCAGCCCCGACAGCAACTATGGCTACACCTTC	few	.	TRBJ1-2	TRBV7-2
CASSGGRGNNEQFF	TGTGCCAGCAGTGGAGGGCGTGGGAACAATGAGCAGTTCTTC	once	.	TRBJ2-1	TRBV2
CASSLGVAGRETQYF	TGTGCCAGCAGCTTAGGGGTGGCGGGGAGAGAGACCCAGTACTTC	.	.	TRBJ2-5	TRBV7-2
CASSTSQGPSYEQYF	TGTGCCAGCTCCACCTCCCAGGGTCCATCCTACGAGCAGTACTTC	few	.	TRBJ2-7	TRBV7-8
CASSTGSSGNTIYF	TGTGCCAGCAGCACAGGGAGCTCTGGAAACACCATATATTTT	once	.	TRBJ1-3	TRBV7-2
CASSFGQGVGETQYF	TGTGCCAGCAGCTTCGGACAGGGAGTCGGGGAGACCCAGTACTTC	once	TRBD1	TRBJ2-5	TRBV5-4
CASSILTGYEQYF	TGCGCCAGCAGCATCTTGACAGGCTACGAGCAGTACTTC	few	.	TRBJ2-7	TRBV4-1
CASSPYGQGANTEAFF	TGTGCCAGCTCACCCTACGGACAGGGGGCGAACACTGAAGCTTTCTTT	.	TRBD1	TRBJ1-1	TRBV18
CASSDRWGEYYGYTF	TGTGCCAGCAGTGATCGTTGGGGAGAGTACTATGGCTACACCTTC	.	.	TRBJ1-2	TRBV6-1
CASTPRLQETQYF	TGTGCCAGCACCCCACGGTTACAAGAGACCCAGTACTTC	.	.	TRBJ2-5	TRBV11-2
CSSRGGTGNNEQFF	TGTTCCAGCAGGGGGGGGACAGGGAACAATGAGCAGTTCTTC	.	TRBD1	TRBJ2-1	TRBV7-9
CASTPVGGLGGYTF	TGTGCCAGCACCCCTGTTGGAGGGTTGGGCGGCTACACCTTC	.	.	TRBJ1-2	TRBV9
CASSFGRGNTEAFF	TGTGCCAGCAGTTTCGGGAGAGGGAACACTGAAGCTTTCTTT	.	.	TRBJ1-1	TRBV28
CASSLGLGTSVKLFF	TGTGCCAGCAGTTTAGGCTTGGGCACTTCAGTAAAACTGTTTTTT	few	.	TRBJ1-4	TRBV28
CASSLMDRAATNEKLFF	TGTGCCAGCTCACTGATGGACAGGGCAGCAACTAATGAAAAACTGTTTTTT	.	TRBD1	TRBJ1-4	TRBV18